Listed here are 9 T cell receptor beta chains from one sample, sequenced in a study of beta chain features in type 1 diabetes. Of the isolated RNA, all was reverse transcribed, and so the sequenced material was expressed TCRB transcripts. TCRdb's table, derived via immunoSEQ multiplex PCR, lists solely in-frame clones and lacks some. The profile covers about 150,000 clones, with about 8.7% appearing a single time and around 0.63% taken by the ten largest. Source material: central memory CD4+ T cells from blood. All receptors derive from a man aged 18 to 29 in good health.

The chain carries TRBV11-3 and TRBJ1-1; 8 positions match TRBD1. V lost 5 bases to trimming and J lost 3 bases; unmatched junction nucleotides: 20. This CDR3 spans 19 amino acids. Germline values: CDR1 SGHNT, CDR2 YENEEA. The CDR3 DNA follows: TGTGCCAGCAGCCCAAAGGACAGGGAAGGTGTTAGGGGGCACACTGAAGCTTTCTTT. Amino acids: CASSPKDREGVRGHTEAFF.

This clone was recorded once. The V and J genes are TRBV4-1 and TRBJ1-6; D remains unclear. The CDR3 runs 12 residues. Germline-derived CDR1 and CDR2 are MGHRA and YSYEKL. V dropped 3 bases and J dropped 7 bases, with 4 bases sitting between them. The CDR3 nucleotides are TGCGCCAGCAGCCACCAGAATTCACCCCTCCACTTT. Amino acids: CASSHQNSPLHF.

This clone turned up a few times. The rearrangement uses TRBV4-3 and TRBJ2-5; D perhaps matches TRBD2 (5 bases). V dropped 5 bases and J dropped 5 bases, with 12 bases sitting between them. Germline CDR1 and CDR2: LGHNA and YSLEER. CDR3 length equals 13 residues. The CDR3 bases are TGCGCCAGCAGCTTACGGTCGGGGGAGACCCAGTACTTC. Translated, it gives CASSLRSGETQYF.

This clone has only a few counts. This chain's CDR3 is CASSFPDRGRGTQYF. Written as DNA, the CDR3 is TGTGCCAGCAGCTTCCCTGACAGGGGGCGAGGGACCCAGTACTTC. The chain uses TRBV7-2 and TRBJ2-5; the match to TRBD1 covers 10 bases. The CDR3 consists of 15 residues. The trim removed 3 bases at V and 7 bases at J, leaving 8 bases unmatched. Germline V gene data show CDR1 as SGHTA and CDR2 as FQGNSA.

The V and J genes are TRBV5-8 and TRBJ1-2; D gene uncertain. The V gene's germline CDR1 is SGHTS and CDR2 YDEGEE. The CDR3 has 14 residues. The V and J ends lost 0 bases and 2 bases respectively, with 8 bases between them. The CDR3 nucleotides read TGTGCCAGCAGCTTGGGTCGTCAGAACTATGGCTACACCTTC. This encodes CASSLGRQNYGYTF.

This clone was seen only a few times. The rearrangement joins TRBV6-5 to TRBJ2-3; 11 bases fit TRBD2. The germline V gene encodes CDR1 MNHEY and CDR2 SVGAGI. This CDR3 comprises 14 residues. The V segment lost 10 bases and the J segment 0 bases; nucleotides outside the gene matches: 3. CDR3 region: CATSGGTSTDTQYF. The DNA of the CDR3 is TGTGCCACTAGCGGGGGGACTAGCACAGATACGCAGTATTTT.

This rearrangement joins TRBV6-1 to TRBJ2-3; perhaps TRBD2 as D (6 bases). The CDR3 runs to 14 residues. V gave up 4 bases and J gave up 4 bases, with 12 bases separating them. Germline assignment: CDR1 MNHNS and CDR2 SASEGT. The CDR3 sequence is CASSGGLKADTQYF. The CDR3 DNA reads TGTGCCAGCAGTGGCGGACTAAAGGCAGATACGCAGTATTTT.

CDR3 sequence (DNA): TGTGCCAGCAGCCAAGGGGCCAGGGTGAACACTGAAGCTTTCTTT. Its protein product is CASSQGARVNTEAFF. The V and J genes are TRBV4-2 and TRBJ1-1; TRBD1 might be the D (5 bases). Germline V gene sequence: CDR1 LGHNA, CDR2 YNFKEQ. Deletions cut 1 base from V and 0 bases from J, with 9 bases between. The CDR3 has 15 residues.

This chain joins TRBV27 and TRBJ2-5, with 9 bases matching TRBD1. V lost 5 bases to trimming and J lost 2 bases; unmatched junction nucleotides: 12. The CDR3 extends over 17 amino acids. Per the germline V gene, CDR1 is MNHEY and CDR2 is SMNVEV (reference sequence). The CDR3 spells CASSPPGQGIDQETQYF. The CDR3 nucleotides are TGTGCCAGCAGTCCCCCGGGACAGGGAATAGATCAAGAGACCCAGTACTTC.